These 32 T cell receptor beta chains came from one sample sequenced in a study of cytomegalovirus exposure and HLA in healthy donors. In the PCR, 60 Vbeta and 13 Jbeta primers were used. This table comes from immunoSEQ multiplex PCR, and its TCRdb copy is limited to in-frame clones, with some not included. The data hold some 150,000 clones, with less than 80% observed a single time. The sequencing input was PBMCs. These receptors originate from a female donor in good health and CMV-seropositive.

J is TRBJ2-2 and V is TRBV5-4, with 11 nucleotides matching TRBD2. The germline V gene has CDR1 SGHNT and CDR2 YYREEE (reference sequence). With 4 bases clipped from V and 6 bases from J, the junction kept 11 bases outside the gene matches. The CDR3 is 17 amino acids. CDR3: CASSRSTSGNPPGELFF. As DNA, the CDR3 is TGTGCCAGCAGCCGTTCGACTAGCGGGAATCCCCCCGGGGAGCTGTTTTTT.

The chain has TRBV2 and TRBJ1-5; 10 bases map to TRBD1. The CDR3 is 17 residues long. Trimming took 5 bases from V and 7 from J; bases not matched to a gene: 14. Germline V lookup: CDR1 SNHLY, CDR2 FYNNEI. CDR3 sequence (DNA): TGTGCCAGCAGTTCCTCCCGGGACAGGGGCCCCCGACAGCCCCAGCATTTT. This encodes CASSSSRDRGPRQPQHF.

This chain links TRBV28 with TRBJ1-2; D is unclear. The V gene lost 6 bases and the J gene lost 5 bases, with 16 bases spanning the gap. The CDR3 runs to 14 residues. Germline V gives CDR1 MDHEN, CDR2 SYDVKM. The CDR3 region is CASRLTASPYGYTF. CDR3 sequence (DNA): TGTGCCAGCAGGCTTACAGCCTCCCCTTATGGCTACACCTTC.

On this clone: The same CDR3 also results from other DNA sequences found in this sample. The chain has TRBV10-1 and TRBJ2-7; 11 bases align to TRBD2. The CDR3 has 16 amino acids. Germline CDR1 and CDR2: WNHNN and SYGVQD (reference sequence). J gave up 3 bases and V 3 bases, and 7 bases lay outside the gene matches. The CDR3 nucleotides read TGCGCCAGCAGTGAATCCGGGACTAGCGGAGACTACGAGCAGTACTTC. Translated: CASSESGTSGDYEQYF.

The chain couples TRBV6-5 to TRBJ1-2, with 8 bases that match TRBD1. The germline gives CDR1 MNHEY, CDR2 SVGAGI. J was trimmed by 1 base and V by 7 bases; bases with no gene match: 8. The CDR3 is 15 residues long. CDR3 residues: CASKTQGVDNYGYTF. In nucleotides, the CDR3 is TGTGCCAGCAAAACACAGGGGGTGGATAACTATGGCTACACCTTC.

The rearrangement uses TRBV25-1 and TRBJ2-1; 7 bases are shared with TRBD1. The V segment lost 4 bases and the J segment 0 bases; nucleotides outside the gene matches: 6. Per the germline V gene, CDR1 is MGHDK and CDR2 is SYGVNS. The CDR3 spans 16 residues. The CDR3 DNA follows: TGTGCCAGCAGTGCCCCAGGGGGTAGCTCCTACAATGAGCAGTTCTTC. Encoded protein: CASSAPGGSSYNEQFF.

The chain couples TRBV28 to TRBJ2-2, with no clear D. The CDR3 runs to 13 residues. CDR1 MDHEN and CDR2 SYDVKM come from the germline V gene. Trimming took 8 bases from V and 1 from J, leaving 8 bases between them. The CDR3 region has the DNA TGTGCCAGCGAAGCTCAGAACACCGGGGAGCTGTTTTTT. Its protein product is CASEAQNTGELFF.

The CDR3 nucleotides read TGTGCCAGTAGTCCCTTCGGGGGGACGGGTCGCGAGCAGTACTTC. It yields the protein CASSPFGGTGREQYF. This chain joins TRBV19 and TRBJ2-7, with 7 bases identical to TRBD2. Germline lookup yields CDR1 LNHDA and CDR2 SQIVND (reference sequence). J was trimmed by 6 bases and V by 5 bases; bases with no gene match: 13. This CDR3 comprises 15 residues.

The V gene is TRBV10-3, the J gene TRBJ2-3; no clear D. The length of the CDR3 is 12 residues. Per germline, CDR1 ENHRY and CDR2 SYGVKD. V dropped 4 bases and J dropped 2 bases, with 4 bases sitting between them. The CDR3 spells CAISANTDTQYF. CDR3 bases: TGTGCCATCAGTGCTAACACAGATACGCAGTATTTT.

This clone has just a few counts. The CDR3: CASSRRSFTGTEAFF. CDR3 in DNA: TGCGCCAGCAGCCGCCGATCCTTTACGGGCACTGAAGCTTTCTTT. The rearrangement uses TRBV4-1 and TRBJ1-1; no firm D call. The CDR3 length is 15 residues. Trimming shortened V by 4 bases and J by 4 bases, and 16 bases separated the two germline ends. Germline V gene data show CDR1 as MGHRA and CDR2 as YSYEKL.

The chain carries TRBV11-3 and TRBJ2-7; D remains ambiguous. V gave up 5 bases and J gave up 6 bases, with 14 bases separating them. This CDR3 comprises 13 residues. The V gene's germline CDR1 is SGHNT and CDR2 YENEEA. The CDR3 region is CASSPLGKSEQYF. CDR3 nucleotide sequence: TGTGCCAGCAGCCCTCTAGGAAAAAGCGAGCAGTACTTC.

This clone was counted only a few times. The chain links TRBV5-1 to TRBJ2-1, with D unresolved. Germline values: CDR1 SGHRS, CDR2 YFSETQ. V was cut by 2 bases and J by 3 bases, with 9 bases left in between. CDR3 size: 14 residues. The CDR3 DNA is TGCGCCAGCAGCTTACGGGTCAACTACAATGAGCAGTTCTTC. Translated, it gives CASSLRVNYNEQFF.

CDR3 protein: CASSSGTANTEAFF. CDR3 nucleotides: TGTGCCAGCAGCTCCGGGACAGCGAACACTGAAGCTTTCTTT. This rearrangement joins TRBV7-3 to TRBJ1-1, with 7 bases that match TRBD1. Trimming removed 4 bases from V and 1 base from J; junction bases left unmatched: 3. The CDR3 is made up of 14 amino acids. CDR1 is SGHTA and CDR2 is FQGTGA in the germline V gene.

The genes are TRBV7-2 and TRBJ2-3; unclear D gene. The CDR3 totals 13 residues. Germline CDR1 and CDR2: SGHTA and FQGNSA. V lost 7 bases to trimming and J lost 6 bases, with 14 bases between them. This CDR3 is CASTKYVEDTQYF. CDR3 in DNA: TGTGCCAGCACCAAATATGTGGAGGATACGCAGTATTTT. Based on the CDR3 plus reference TRBV7-2 and TRBJ2-3, the full variable domain is GAGVSQSPSNKVTEKGKDVELRCDPISGHTALYWYRQSLGQGLEFLIYFQGNSAPDKSGLPSDRFSAERTGGSVSTLTIQRTQQEDSAVYLCASTKYVEDTQYFGPGTRLTVL.

The chain employs TRBV12-5 and TRBJ2-3; 12 bases map to TRBD2. CDR3 length equals 16 residues. CDR1 is LGHNT, CDR2 FRNRAP, per germline. The J segment lost 5 bases and the V segment lost 1 base, leaving 4 bases of the junction unmatched. The chain's CDR3 is CASGLALAGGIDTQYF. The CDR3 DNA sequence: TGTGCTAGTGGTTTGGCCCTAGCGGGAGGGATAGATACGCAGTATTTT.

This rearrangement joins TRBV10-1 to TRBJ2-2, with 7 bases fitting TRBD2. The CDR3 has 14 residues. V trimming: 6 bases; J trimming: 5 bases; junction bases outside the gene matches: 6. Germline V CDR1 and CDR2: WNHNN, SYGVQD (reference sequence). The CDR3 nucleotides read TGCGCCAGCAGAGCCGGGACTACAACCGGGGAGCTGTTTTTT. As protein: CASRAGTTTGELFF.

The sample holds a few counts of this clone. This rearrangement joins TRBV29-1 to TRBJ2-5; a possible D gene is TRBD1 (6 bases). Judging by the DNA end, TRBJ2-7 fits better; the J call may be wrong. This CDR3 is 14 amino acids long. Germline V CDR1 and CDR2: SQVTM, ANQGSEA. The CDR3 DNA reads TGCAGCGTTGAAGTACAGGGTGGCTCCTACGAGCAGTACTTC. Its protein is CSVEVQGGSYEQYF.

CDR3 in DNA: TGCGCCAGCAGCTTGGGTGGTAGCGGGATCCGCACAGATACGCAGTATTTT. Translated, it gives CASSLGGSGIRTDTQYF. V gene TRBV5-1 combines with J gene TRBJ2-3; 8 bases fit TRBD2. CDR1 and CDR2 from the germline V gene are SGHRS and YFSETQ. This CDR3 comprises 17 residues. V trimming: 0 bases; J trimming: 1 base; junction bases outside the gene matches: 7.

This clone has more than one count but fewer than ten. V is TRBV18 and J is TRBJ2-1; the D is unclear. Trimming took off 3 bases at V and 8 bases at J, with 8 bases between the two ends. The CDR3 sequence is 12 residues long. The germline CDR1 and CDR2 sequences are KGHSH and LQKENI. The CDR3 loop reads CASSPRRDEQFF. In DNA form, the CDR3 reads TGTGCCAGCTCACCCCGCCGCGATGAGCAGTTCTTC.

The chain employs TRBV30 and TRBJ1-5; D gene ambiguous. Germline CDR1 and CDR2: GTSNPN and SVGIG (reference sequence). This CDR3 has 13 residues. Trimming pared 0 bases from V and 0 bases from J, leaving 3 bases between. CDR3 coding DNA: TGTGCCTGGAGTGTCTTTAGCAATCAGCCCCAGCATTTT. Its protein is CAWSVFSNQPQHF. Combining the CDR3 with reference TRBV30 and TRBJ1-5 gives the whole variable domain SQTIHQWPATLVQPVGSPLSLECTVEGTSNPNLYWYRQAAGRGLQLLFYSVGIGQISSEVPQNLSASRPQDRQFILSSKKLLLSDSGFYLCAWSVFSNQPQHFGDGTRLSIL.

This rearrangement joins TRBV7-3 to TRBJ2-7, with 8 bases lining up with TRBD1. CDR3 length: 15 amino acids. CDR1 and CDR2 from the germline V gene are SGHTA and FQGTGA. V gave up 5 bases and J gave up 2 bases; unmatched junction bases: 8. DNA for the CDR3: TGTGCCAGCAGCCTTGACAGGGGCTACCCCTACGAGCAGTACTTC. Its protein product is CASSLDRGYPYEQYF.

The chain uses TRBV9 and TRBJ2-5; 7 nucleotides align to TRBD2. J was trimmed by 4 bases and V by 3 bases; bases with no gene match: 12. The CDR3 has 16 amino acids. Germline V gene data show CDR1 as SGDLS and CDR2 as YYNGEE. CDR3 region: CASSADWTSWRETQYF. The CDR3 bases are TGTGCCAGCAGCGCAGACTGGACTAGTTGGAGAGAGACCCAGTACTTC.

The chain is built from TRBV4-1 and TRBJ2-7; no firm D call. Trimming removed 2 bases at V and 4 bases at J, with 15 bases between. CDR3 size: 15 residues. Germline V gene lookup returns CDR1 MGHRA and CDR2 YSYEKL. The DNA of the CDR3 is TGCGCCAGCAGCCAACCCGACAAGAACTTATACGAGCAGTACTTC. It yields the protein CASSQPDKNLYEQYF.

The chain has TRBV6-5 and TRBJ1-5; tentatively, D is TRBD1 (5 bases). This CDR3 has 15 amino acids. Trimming took 0 bases from V and 7 from J, leaving 13 bases between them. The germline CDR1 and CDR2 sequences are MNHEY and SVGAGI. The CDR3 nucleotides are TGTGCCAGCAGTTACTCCGCGGGGGGTCAACAGCCCCAGCATTTT. This translates into CASSYSAGGQQPQHF.

The V and J genes are TRBV5-4 and TRBJ1-2; 7 nucleotides align to TRBD1. CDR1 and CDR2 (germline): SGHNT, YYREEE (reference sequence). CDR3 length: 14 residues. The ends lost 4 bases at V and 5 bases at J; junction bases unmatched: 8. The CDR3 DNA reads as TGTGCCAGCAGCCACCCGACAGGGATGTATGGCTACACCTTC. It translates to CASSHPTGMYGYTF.

This rearrangement joins TRBV11-2 to TRBJ2-7; TRBD2 agrees at 8 bases. This CDR3 contains 15 residues. The germline V gene encodes CDR1 SGHAT and CDR2 FQNNGV. The V gene end was trimmed by 8 bases and the J gene end by 1 base; junction bases not matched to a gene: 10. The CDR3 region has the DNA TGTGCCAGCGGTTCGACTAGCGTACCGTCCTACGAGCAGTACTTC. Translated: CASGSTSVPSYEQYF.

V usage is TRBV14 and J usage is TRBJ2-7; 8 positions match TRBD2. Germline V lookup: CDR1 SGHDN, CDR2 FVKESK. This CDR3 has 16 amino acids. Losses at the gene ends were 2 bases for V and 0 bases for J; bases not matched to a gene: 6. The CDR3 region has the DNA TGTGCCAGCAGCCAACAGCGGGGGAGCTTCTCCTACGAGCAGTACTTC. Encoded protein: CASSQQRGSFSYEQYF. Looking up the rest from reference TRBV14 and TRBJ2-7 gives the full variable domain: EAGVTQFPSHSVIEKGQTVTLRCDPISGHDNLYWYRRVMGKEIKFLLHFVKESKQDESGMPNNRFLAERTGGTYSTLKVQPAELEDSGVYFCASSQQRGSFSYEQYFGPGTRLTVT.

The V gene is TRBV25-1, the J gene TRBJ2-1, with D perhaps TRBD2 (5 bases). The CDR3 loop spans 13 amino acids. Trimming took off 3 bases at V and 5 bases at J, with 8 bases between the two ends. Per the germline V gene, CDR1 is MGHDK and CDR2 is SYGVNS. As DNA, the CDR3 is TGTGCCAGCAGTGAGTCGGGAAACAATGAGCAGTTCTTC. Residues: CASSESGNNEQFF.

The chain is built from TRBV12-5 and TRBJ2-5, with TRBD1 identical over 8 bases. This CDR3 is 12 amino acids long. CDR1 and CDR2 (germline): LGHNT, FRNRAP. V gave up 0 bases and J gave up 12 bases; unmatched junction bases: 3. The CDR3 sequence: CASGLVLGQEYF. CDR3 in DNA: TGTGCTAGTGGTTTGGTACTGGGACAGGAGTACTTC.

This chain joins TRBV28 and TRBJ1-6, with a tentative D call TRBD1 (6 bases). V shed 3 bases and J shed 7 bases, with 10 bases lying between them. Germline V CDR1 and CDR2: MDHEN, SYDVKM. CDR3 length: 14 residues. This CDR3 reads CASSFTGPNSPLHF. In DNA, the CDR3 is TGTGCCAGCAGTTTCACAGGGCCAAATTCACCCCTCCACTTT.

The chain employs TRBV2 and TRBJ2-5; 10 bases are shared with TRBD2. The J segment lost 1 base and the V segment lost 8 bases, leaving 4 bases of the junction unmatched. CDR3 length: 14 amino acids. CDR1 and CDR2 from the germline V gene are SNHLY and FYNNEI. The CDR3 nucleotides read TGTGCCAGCCAGAAGCGGGGGGGCCAAGAGACCCAGTACTTC. Encoded protein: CASQKRGGQETQYF.

The chain uses TRBV27 and TRBJ1-2; TRBD1 is a possible D gene (5 bases). Trimming took off 2 bases at V and 2 bases at J, with 6 bases between the two ends. Germline V lookup: CDR1 MNHEY, CDR2 SMNVEV (reference sequence). CDR3 length equals 13 residues. The CDR3 here is CASSLRQNYGYTF. The CDR3 region has the DNA TGTGCCAGCAGTTTAAGACAGAACTATGGCTACACCTTC.